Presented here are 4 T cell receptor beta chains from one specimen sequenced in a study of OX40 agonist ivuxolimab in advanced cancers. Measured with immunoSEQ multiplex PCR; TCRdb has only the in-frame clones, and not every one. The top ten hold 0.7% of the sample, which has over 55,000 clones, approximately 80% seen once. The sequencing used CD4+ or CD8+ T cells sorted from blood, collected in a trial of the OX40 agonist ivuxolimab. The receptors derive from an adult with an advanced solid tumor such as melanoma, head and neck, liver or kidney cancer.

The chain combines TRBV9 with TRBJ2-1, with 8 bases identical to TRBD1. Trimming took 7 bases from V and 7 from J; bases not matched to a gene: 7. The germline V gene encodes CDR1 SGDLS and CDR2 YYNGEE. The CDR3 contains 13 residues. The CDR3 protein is CASGQGDLNEQFF. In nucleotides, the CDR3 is TGTGCCAGCGGACAGGGTGATTTGAATGAGCAGTTCTTC.

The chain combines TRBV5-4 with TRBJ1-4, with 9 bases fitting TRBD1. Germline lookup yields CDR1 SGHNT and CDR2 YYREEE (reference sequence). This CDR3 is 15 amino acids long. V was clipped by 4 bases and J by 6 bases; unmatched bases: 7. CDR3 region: CASSTQGALDEKLFF. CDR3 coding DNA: TGTGCCAGCAGCACACAGGGGGCATTGGATGAAAAACTGTTTTTT.

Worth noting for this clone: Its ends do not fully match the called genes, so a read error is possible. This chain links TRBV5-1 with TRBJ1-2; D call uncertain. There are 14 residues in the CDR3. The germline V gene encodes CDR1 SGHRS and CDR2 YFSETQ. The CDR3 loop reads CASSPRLGFYGYTF. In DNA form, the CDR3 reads TGTGCCAGCAGCCCCCGCTTGGGGTTCTATGGCTACACCTTC.

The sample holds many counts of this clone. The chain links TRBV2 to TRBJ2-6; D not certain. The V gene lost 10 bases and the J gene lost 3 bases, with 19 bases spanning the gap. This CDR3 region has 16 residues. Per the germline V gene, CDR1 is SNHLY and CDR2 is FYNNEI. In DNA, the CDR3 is TGTGCCACGCAGTCCACCGTGTTTTATGGGGCCAACGTCCTGACTTTC. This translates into CATQSTVFYGANVLTF. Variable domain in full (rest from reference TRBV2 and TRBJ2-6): EPEVTQTPSHQVTQMGQEVILRCVPISNHLYFYWYRQILGQKVEFLVSFYNNEISEKSEIFDDQFSVERPDGSNFTLKIRSTKLEDSAMYFCATQSTVFYGANVLTFGAGSRLTVL.